The clone carrying this TCR beta chain was seen a few times. The antigen is undetermined. A read error is possible here, since a much larger clone lies one base away. This entry comes from a study of breast tumors, draining lymph nodes, adjacent tissues. Findings of the study overall: Tumor T cell lymph node origin was a supported hypothesis, not proven. Luminal-like breast cancer showed significantly higher tumor–nontumor repertoire similarity than basal-like.

The germline V gene encodes CDR1 SGHNT and CDR2 YYREEE (reference sequence). Trimming took 4 bases from V and 4 from J, leaving 18 bases between them. The CDR3 extends over 16 amino acids. Breast cancer patients provided tissue from their axillary draining lymph nodes. MiXCR was run by TCRdb on the multiplex PCR reads, yielding one entry per CDR3 protein. The table records around 140,000 distinct CDR3 sequences, around a third of them present only once. Source material: axillary lymph node tissue. This sequence was found in a female donor with breast cancer. Some clones in this sample may be carry-over from other donors' samples. The rearrangement links TRBV5-4 to TRBJ2-1; D unclear. The CDR3 DNA is TGTGCCAGCAGCCCACCGCCCGCCGGCCGTTACAATGAGCAGTTCTTC. Translated: CASSPPPAGRYNEQFF.